The 5 T cell receptor beta chains reported below all come from one sample, sequenced in a study of T cells in Graves' hyperthyroidism and ophthalmopathy. The CDR3 regions of TCR beta were amplified from RNA transcripts. RT-PCR in the first round (using the HTBI primer set) targeted the TCR CDR3. TCRdb fed the multiplex PCR reads into MiXCR, producing one record per CDR3 protein. The sample has about 610,000 distinct CDR3 sequences; 16% are singletons. Source material: blood. The receptors were gathered from a woman aged 40 to 50 with Graves' ophthalmopathy.

This clonotype was recorded many times. This chain connects TRBV27 to TRBJ2-4, with D possibly being TRBD2 (5 bases). Germline values: CDR1 MNHEY, CDR2 SMNVEV (reference sequence). V dropped 6 bases and J dropped 0 bases, with 15 bases sitting between them. The CDR3 length is 16 residues. The CDR3 bases are TGTGCCAGCAGCCCCGGACTGGGATTAGCCAAAAACATTCAGTACTTC. Translated: CASSPGLGLAKNIQYF.

This clonotype was seen at least ten times. This rearrangement joins TRBV28 to TRBJ1-2; TRBD1 aligns across 8 bases. The V and J ends lost 5 bases and 5 bases, in that order; junction bases with no gene match: 4. The CDR3 covers 13 residues. Germline CDR1 reads MDHEN; CDR2 reads SYDVKM. CDR3 DNA: TGTGCCAGCAGTAGGCAGGGGGCGTATGGCTACACCTTC. Translated, it gives CASSRQGAYGYTF.

Many counts were recorded for this clonotype. This rearrangement joins TRBV12-3 or TRBV12-4 to TRBJ1-1; D is uncertain. This CDR3 is built from 13 residues. Trimming removed 1 base at V and 7 bases at J, with 10 bases between. The CDR3 nucleotides are TGTGCCAGCAGTTTAGGGCAAGGGTATGAAGCTTTCTTT. It is translated as CASSLGQGYEAFF.

The chain recombines TRBV2 with TRBJ2-7; 8 bases align to TRBD1. CDR1 is SNHLY, CDR2 FYNNEI, per germline. Unmatched junction bases numbered 10, after V lost 5 bases and J lost 4 bases. The length of the CDR3 is 15 residues. Here the CDR3 reads CASSNGQGSGYEQYF. The DNA for the CDR3 is TGTGCCAGCAGTAATGGACAGGGCTCGGGGTACGAGCAGTACTTC.

This sequence joins TRBV29-1 and TRBJ1-1; no reliable D call. Trimming shortened V by 7 bases and J by 4 bases, and 19 bases separated the two germline ends. CDR1 and CDR2 from the germline V gene are SQVTM and ANQGSEA. This CDR3 spans 14 amino acids. CDR3 region: CSAPRLGVGTEAFF. CDR3 nucleotide sequence: TGCAGCGCTCCCCGTTTGGGAGTTGGCACTGAAGCTTTCTTT.